Each of the 17 T cell receptor beta chains below was sequenced from the same sample in a study of blood T cell repertoires in COVID-19. Here immunoSEQ multiplex PCR was the method, and the copy in TCRdb shows in-frame clones only, minus some. The sample lists about 480,000 clones; 87% were seen once. What was sequenced was PBMCs or T cells enriched from blood (not recorded which). The receptors derive from a young woman with acute COVID-19.

The chain employs TRBV29-1 and TRBJ2-3, with D possibly being TRBD2 (5 bases). Germline V CDR1 and CDR2: SQVTM, ANQGSEA. V lost 1 base, J lost 0 bases, and 11 bases lay in between. The CDR3 has 15 amino acids. The CDR3, as DNA: TGCAGCGTTGAAGCGAGCGGCGCAAGCACAGATACGCAGTATTTT. It is translated as CSVEASGASTDTQYF.

The rearrangement uses TRBV4-3 and TRBJ2-3; perhaps TRBD1 as D (5 bases). The CDR3 is made up of 16 amino acids. The V end lost 1 base, the J end lost 5 bases, and 16 bases lay between the germline ends. Looked up from germline, CDR1 is LGHNA and CDR2 is YSLEER. CDR3 region: CASSQASRTPGDTQYF. CDR3 sequence (DNA): TGCGCCAGCAGCCAAGCGTCTCGGACACCAGGAGATACGCAGTATTTT.

The genes are TRBV4-1 and TRBJ2-2, with 10 nucleotides matching TRBD2. This CDR3 comprises 16 residues. V shed 1 base and J 7 bases; nucleotides not matched to a gene: 6. CDR1 is MGHRA, CDR2 YSYEKL, per germline. The CDR3 DNA sequence: TGCGCCAGCAGCCAAGGGAAGCGGGGGGGCATCGGGGAGCTGTTTTTT. Translated, it gives CASSQGKRGGIGELFF.

The gene calls are TRBV4-1 and TRBJ2-7, with TRBD2 matching over 13 bases. Per germline, CDR1 MGHRA and CDR2 YSYEKL. CDR3 length: 16 residues. The V and J ends lost 5 bases and 1 base, in that order; junction bases with no gene match: 5. The CDR3 is CASSKGLAGNSYEQYF. The CDR3 region has the DNA TGCGCCAGCAGCAAGGGACTAGCGGGGAATTCCTACGAGCAGTACTTC.

This rearrangement joins TRBV7-8 to TRBJ1-6; 11 bases fit TRBD1. There are 17 residues in the CDR3. V lost 5 bases to trimming and J lost 1 base; unmatched junction nucleotides: 4. Germline V gene lookup returns CDR1 SGHVS and CDR2 FQNEAQ. In DNA, the CDR3 is TGTGCCAGCAGCCCGGACAGGGGGCTATCCTATAATTCACCCCTCCACTTT. This encodes CASSPDRGLSYNSPLHF.

The chain has TRBV5-4 and TRBJ1-1; D may be TRBD1 (5 bases). CDR3 length equals 14 residues. Germline V gene lookup returns CDR1 SGHNT and CDR2 YYREEE (reference sequence). V lost 1 base to trimming and J lost 1 base, with 8 bases between them. CDR3 nucleotides: TGTGCCAGCAGCTTGAACAGGCCGAACACTGAAGCTTTCTTT. Its translation: CASSLNRPNTEAFF.

The chain employs TRBV30 and TRBJ2-1; 7 nucleotides line up with TRBD2. J gave up 0 bases and V 0 bases, and 2 bases lay outside the gene matches. The CDR3 sequence is 15 residues long. From germline, CDR1 is GTSNPN and CDR2 SVGIG (reference sequence). CDR3 coding DNA: TGTGCCTGGAGTGTAGGCGGGAGCTCCTACAATGAGCAGTTCTTC. Translating gives CAWSVGGSSYNEQFF.

The chain joins TRBV4-1 to TRBJ1-1; 7 bases agree with TRBD1. V lost 5 bases to trimming and J lost 6 bases; unmatched junction nucleotides: 6. This CDR3 is 13 amino acids long. In germline, CDR1 is MGHRA, CDR2 YSYEKL. The CDR3 nucleotides read TGCGCCAGCAGCTTCAGGGGGAGCCCTGAAGCTTTCTTT. It encodes CASSFRGSPEAFF.

The chain carries TRBV11-2 and TRBJ2-2; D possibly corresponds to TRBD2 (5 bases). The germline CDR1 and CDR2 sequences are SGHAT and FQNNGV. This CDR3 contains 12 residues. V shed 10 bases and J shed 1 base, with 7 bases lying between them. The CDR3 coding sequence is TGTGCCACACTAGGGAACACCGGGGAGCTGTTTTTT. Residues: CATLGNTGELFF.

The chain is built from TRBV3-1 (or the pseudogene TRBV3-2) and TRBJ2-5; 9 positions agree with TRBD2. The ends lost 4 bases at V and 7 bases at J; junction bases unmatched: 10. The CDR3 spans 15 residues. The V gene's germline CDR1 is LGHDT and CDR2 YNNKEL (reference sequence). CDR3 sequence: CASSRRGGRGGTQYF. The CDR3 DNA reads TGTGCCAGCAGCCGACGCGGGGGGCGGGGGGGGACCCAGTACTTC.

V usage is TRBV4-1 and J usage is TRBJ2-7; D gene uncertain. The CDR3 has 15 amino acids. Germline-derived CDR1 and CDR2 are MGHRA and YSYEKL. Trimming removed 3 bases at V and 2 bases at J, with 14 bases between. The CDR3 here is CASSQTASAPYEQYF. The CDR3 DNA reads as TGCGCCAGCAGCCAGACGGCAAGCGCCCCCTACGAGCAGTACTTC.

This clone showed up just a few times. V and J are TRBV3-1 (or the pseudogene TRBV3-2) and TRBJ1-2; 8 bases match TRBD1. Trimming cost V 0 bases and J 6 bases; bases outside gene matches: 3. Germline V CDR1 and CDR2: LGHDT, YNNKEL (reference sequence). CDR3 size: 14 residues. The CDR3 bases are TGTGCCAGCAGCCAAGATGGACAGGGAGATGGCTACACCTTC. Its translation is CASSQDGQGDGYTF.

The chain combines TRBV29-1 with TRBJ1-5; TRBD1 matches at 7 bases. Germline V lookup: CDR1 SQVTM, CDR2 ANQGSEA. J was trimmed by 1 base and V by 6 bases; bases with no gene match: 3. This CDR3 spans 13 amino acids. The CDR3 region is CSVQQGSNQPQHF. In nucleotides, the CDR3 is TGCAGCGTGCAACAGGGGAGCAATCAGCCCCAGCATTTT.

The chain uses TRBV9 and TRBJ2-1; TRBD2 aligns across 11 bases. The CDR3 has 16 residues. Unmatched junction bases numbered 5, after V lost 3 bases and J lost 3 bases. Germline assignment: CDR1 SGDLS and CDR2 YYNGEE. CDR3 amino acids: CASSADLAGGYNEQFF. The CDR3, as DNA: TGTGCCAGCAGCGCCGACCTAGCGGGAGGCTACAATGAGCAGTTCTTC.

The chain has TRBV19 and TRBJ1-5; 8 nucleotides agree with TRBD1. The CDR3 consists of 15 residues. In germline, CDR1 is LNHDA, CDR2 SQIVND (reference sequence). With V trimmed by 5 bases and J by 7 bases, 10 bases remained unmatched. The CDR3 protein is CASSSQTGERQPQHF. In DNA, the CDR3 is TGTGCCAGTAGTTCACAGACAGGGGAAAGACAGCCCCAGCATTTT.

The V gene is TRBV7-9, the J gene TRBJ2-7; weak D call: TRBD2 (6 bases). Germline loops: CDR1 SEHNR, CDR2 FQNEAQ (reference sequence). V was clipped by 7 bases and J by 5 bases, with 18 bases between them. The CDR3 covers 14 residues. CDR3 nucleotide sequence: TGTGCCAGCACAATCGGGGGATCAGAAAACGAGCAGTACTTC. Translation: CASTIGGSENEQYF.

This chain links TRBV19 with TRBJ1-1; 7 bases map to TRBD1. The CDR3 consists of 13 residues. Losses at the gene ends were 5 bases for V and 10 bases for J; bases not matched to a gene: 10. CDR1 and CDR2 from the germline V gene are LNHDA and SQIVND (reference sequence). CDR3 sequence reads: CASSQDRGQGAFF. In DNA form, the CDR3 reads TGTGCCAGTAGTCAAGATAGGGGGCAAGGAGCTTTCTTT. The whole variable domain, filled in from reference TRBV19 and TRBJ1-1, reads DGGITQSPKYLFRKEGQNVTLSCEQNLNHDAMYWYRQDPGQGLRLIYYSQIVNDFQKGDIAEGYSVSREKKESFPLTVTSAQKNPTAFYLCASSQDRGQGAFFGQGTRLTVV.